Listed below are T cell receptor beta chains from one sample, sequenced in a study of identical twins. TCRdb processed the 5' RACE reads anew with MiXCR; each CDR3 protein has one entry. This sample has some 1,600,000 distinct CDR3 sequences, with around 33% found just once. What was sequenced was cord blood. These receptors came from a newborn girl in good health. The CDR3 runs from the conserved cysteine through the conserved F or W. A D gene is named only where the DNA matches it firmly. Expanded clones are given a class, and other clones once, few, many or no size at all.

cdr3_aa: CASSGQSMNTEAFF; cdr3_nt: TGTGCCAGCAGTGGACAGAGCATGAACACTGAAGCTTTCTTT; d_call: .; j_call: TRBJ1-1; clone_size: .; v_call: TRBV2
cdr3_aa: CASSQTTGASTDTQYF; cdr3_nt: TGCGCCAGCAGCCAAACTACGGGGGCCAGCACAGATACGCAGTATTTT; d_call: .; j_call: TRBJ2-3; clone_size: .; v_call: TRBV5-1
cdr3_aa: CASSPGLSYTDTQYF; cdr3_nt: TGTGCCAGCAGCCCAGGACTATCGTACACAGATACGCAGTATTTT; d_call: .; j_call: TRBJ2-3; clone_size: .; v_call: TRBV7-9
cdr3_aa: CASHRLQGLAVNEQFF; cdr3_nt: TGTGCCAGCCATCGACTCCAGGGACTAGCGGTCAATGAGCAGTTCTTC; d_call: TRBD2; j_call: TRBJ2-1; clone_size: few; v_call: TRBV4-2
cdr3_aa: CASSEYLLAGGITDTQYF; cdr3_nt: TGTGCCAGCAGCGAGTACCTTCTGGCGGGAGGGATCACAGATACGCAGTATTTT; d_call: TRBD2; j_call: TRBJ2-3; clone_size: .; v_call: TRBV7-2
cdr3_aa: CASCGQGWRGGTQYF; cdr3_nt: TGTGCCAGCTGTGGACAGGGATGGCGGGGAGGTACGCAGTATTTT; d_call: TRBD1; j_call: TRBJ2-3; clone_size: .; v_call: TRBV28
cdr3_aa: CASSLGGVGDGYTF; cdr3_nt: TGTGCCAGCAGCTTAGGTGGGGTCGGGGATGGCTACACCTTC; d_call: .; j_call: TRBJ1-2; clone_size: few; v_call: TRBV13
cdr3_aa: CASSLAGDGQPQHF; cdr3_nt: TGCGCCAGCAGCTTGGCAGGGGACGGACAGCCCCAGCATTTT; d_call: .; j_call: TRBJ1-5; clone_size: .; v_call: TRBV5-1
cdr3_aa: CASSYRALSSYNSPLHF; cdr3_nt: TGTGCCAGCAGCTACAGGGCCTTAAGCTCCTATAATTCACCCCTCCACTTT; d_call: .; j_call: TRBJ1-6; clone_size: .; v_call: TRBV14
cdr3_aa: CASSQTHRLAGNEQYF; cdr3_nt: TGTGCCAGCAGTCAAACCCACCGACTAGCGGGGAATGAGCAGTACTTC; d_call: TRBD2; j_call: TRBJ2-7; clone_size: .; v_call: TRBV27
cdr3_aa: CASSPKLAGGPGDTQYF; cdr3_nt: TGCGCCAGCAGCCCTAAACTAGCGGGAGGGCCGGGAGATACGCAGTATTTT; d_call: TRBD2; j_call: TRBJ2-3; clone_size: .; v_call: TRBV4-1
cdr3_aa: CASSSYRGRGDIQYF; cdr3_nt: TGTGCCAGCAGCTCCTATCGCGGGAGAGGTGACATTCAGTACTTC; d_call: TRBD2; j_call: TRBJ2-4; clone_size: few; v_call: TRBV11-2
cdr3_aa: CASSQAYGYTF; cdr3_nt: TGTGCCAGCAGCCAAGCCTATGGCTACACCTTC; d_call: .; j_call: TRBJ1-2; clone_size: many; v_call: TRBV4-2
cdr3_aa: CAISSSGDTQYF; cdr3_nt: TGTGCCATCAGTTCAAGCGGAGATACGCAGTATTTT; d_call: .; j_call: TRBJ2-3; clone_size: few; v_call: TRBV10-3
cdr3_aa: CASSLGGTETQYF; cdr3_nt: TGTGCCAGCAGCTTAGGTGGGACAGAGACCCAGTACTTC; d_call: .; j_call: TRBJ2-5; clone_size: many; v_call: TRBV5-1
cdr3_aa: CASNTGIPMNTEAFF; cdr3_nt: TGTGCCAGCAATACCGGGATACCGATGAACACTGAAGCTTTCTTT; d_call: .; j_call: TRBJ1-1; clone_size: .; v_call: TRBV6-5
cdr3_aa: CASSLTRLLEQYF; cdr3_nt: TGTGCCAGCAGCTTGACTAGACTTCTGGAGCAGTACTTC; d_call: .; j_call: TRBJ2-7; clone_size: few; v_call: TRBV7-8
cdr3_aa: CASSLWTSGTDTQYF; cdr3_nt: TGTGCCAGCAGTTTATGGACTAGCGGCACAGATACGCAGTATTTT; d_call: TRBD2; j_call: TRBJ2-3; clone_size: many; v_call: TRBV27
cdr3_aa: CASSQEGGSTDTQYF; cdr3_nt: TGTGCCAGCAGCCAAGAAGGAGGGAGCACAGATACGCAGTATTTT; d_call: .; j_call: TRBJ2-3; clone_size: many; v_call: TRBV4-2
cdr3_aa: CASSRVIGGTEAFF; cdr3_nt: TGCGCCAGCAGCAGGGTCATAGGAGGCACTGAAGCTTTCTTT; d_call: .; j_call: TRBJ1-1; clone_size: .; v_call: TRBV4-1
cdr3_aa: CASSFGPQGGPQHF; cdr3_nt: TGTGCCAGCAGTTTCGGGCCCCAGGGCGGGCCCCAGCATTTT; d_call: .; j_call: TRBJ1-5; clone_size: few; v_call: TRBV12-3/TRBV12-4
cdr3_aa: CASSLVFRSYNEQFF; cdr3_nt: TGTGCCAGCAGCTTAGTCTTCCGCTCCTACAATGAGCAGTTCTTC; d_call: .; j_call: TRBJ2-1; clone_size: .; v_call: TRBV7-2
cdr3_aa: CASRLDGPGVDTQYF; cdr3_nt: TGTGCTAGCAGACTAGACGGACCAGGGGTAGATACGCAGTATTTT; d_call: .; j_call: TRBJ2-3; clone_size: few; v_call: TRBV6-1
cdr3_aa: CATSRDISRQETQYF; cdr3_nt: TGTGCCACCAGCAGAGATATTAGTCGACAAGAGACCCAGTACTTC; d_call: .; j_call: TRBJ2-5; clone_size: .; v_call: TRBV15
cdr3_aa: CASSVRGGKNIQYF; cdr3_nt: TGTGCCAGCAGTGTACGGGGGGGCAAAAACATTCAGTACTTC; d_call: TRBD2; j_call: TRBJ2-4; clone_size: .; v_call: TRBV2
cdr3_aa: CASSLLAGHTDTQYF; cdr3_nt: TGTGCCAGCAGCTTACTAGCGGGGCACACAGATACGCAGTATTTT; d_call: TRBD2; j_call: TRBJ2-3; clone_size: .; v_call: TRBV7-8
cdr3_aa: CSVNQGWDQPQHF; cdr3_nt: TGCAGCGTTAATCAGGGATGGGATCAGCCCCAGCATTTT; d_call: .; j_call: TRBJ1-5; clone_size: .; v_call: TRBV29-1
cdr3_aa: CSAGRGVDTQYF; cdr3_nt: TGCAGTGCAGGGAGGGGTGTAGATACGCAGTATTTT; d_call: TRBD2; j_call: TRBJ2-3; clone_size: few; v_call: TRBV20-1
cdr3_aa: CASSQAGRAEKLFF; cdr3_nt: TGCGCCAGCAGCCAAGCTGGCAGGGCCGAAAAACTGTTTTTT; d_call: .; j_call: TRBJ1-4; clone_size: .; v_call: TRBV4-1
cdr3_aa: CATSRVDRGDNEQFF; cdr3_nt: TGTGCCACCAGCCGGGTAGACAGGGGGGATAATGAGCAGTTCTTC; d_call: TRBD1; j_call: TRBJ2-1; clone_size: .; v_call: TRBV15
cdr3_aa: CSAMRGVPYEQYF; cdr3_nt: TGCAGTGCAATGCGGGGGGTCCCCTACGAGCAGTACTTC; d_call: TRBD2; j_call: TRBJ2-7; clone_size: few; v_call: TRBV20-1
cdr3_aa: CASMDAYEQYF; cdr3_nt: TGTGCCAGCATGGATGCCTACGAGCAGTACTTC; d_call: .; j_call: TRBJ2-7; clone_size: .; v_call: TRBV28
cdr3_aa: CATSDLAGAADTQYF; cdr3_nt: TGTGCCACCAGTGATTTGGCGGGAGCGGCAGATACGCAGTATTTT; d_call: TRBD2; j_call: TRBJ2-3; clone_size: few; v_call: TRBV24-1
cdr3_aa: CASSEDWTYEQYF; cdr3_nt: TGTGCCAGCAGTGAGGACTGGACCTACGAGCAGTACTTC; d_call: .; j_call: TRBJ2-7; clone_size: few; v_call: TRBV2
cdr3_aa: CASSVRDRVFGYTF; cdr3_nt: TGTGCCAGCAGTGTCCGGGACAGGGTGTTCGGCTACACCTTC; d_call: TRBD1; j_call: TRBJ1-2; clone_size: .; v_call: TRBV12-3/TRBV12-4
cdr3_aa: CASSWGGTTSYEQYF; cdr3_nt: TGTGCCAGCAGCTGGGGGGGGACAACCTCCTACGAGCAGTACTTC; d_call: .; j_call: TRBJ2-7; clone_size: .; v_call: TRBV9
cdr3_aa: CASSYSPGPFTDTQYF; cdr3_nt: TGTGCCAGCAGTTACTCTCCGGGACCCTTCACAGATACGCAGTATTTT; d_call: .; j_call: TRBJ2-3; clone_size: few; v_call: TRBV6-2/TRBV6-3
cdr3_aa: CASSYDRGFSNEQFF; cdr3_nt: TGTGCCAGCAGCTACGACAGGGGATTTTCCAATGAGCAGTTCTTC; d_call: TRBD1; j_call: TRBJ2-1; clone_size: .; v_call: TRBV6-5
cdr3_aa: CASSFSLWGANEKLFF; cdr3_nt: TGTGCCAGCAGTTTCTCCCTGTGGGGAGCTAATGAAAAACTGTTTTTT; d_call: .; j_call: TRBJ1-4; clone_size: few; v_call: TRBV28
cdr3_aa: CSARDPGGRAMGYEQYF; cdr3_nt: TGCAGTGCTAGAGATCCTGGCGGGAGGGCCATGGGGTACGAGCAGTACTTC; d_call: TRBD2; j_call: TRBJ2-7; clone_size: .; v_call: TRBV20-1
cdr3_aa: CSASLGKRSYEQYF; cdr3_nt: TGCAGCGCGTCATTGGGCAAGCGGTCCTACGAGCAGTACTTC; d_call: .; j_call: TRBJ2-7; clone_size: few; v_call: TRBV29-1
cdr3_aa: CASSDVRTGGSYEQYF; cdr3_nt: TGTGCCAGCAGTGACGTCAGGACAGGGGGGTCTTACGAGCAGTACTTC; d_call: TRBD1; j_call: TRBJ2-7; clone_size: .; v_call: TRBV25-1
cdr3_aa: CAISGRDALIGQYF; cdr3_nt: TGTGCCATCAGTGGCCGGGACGCTTTGATTGGGCAGTACTTC; d_call: .; j_call: TRBJ2-7; clone_size: .; v_call: TRBV10-3
cdr3_aa: CASSLPGKTSETDTQYF; cdr3_nt: TGCGCCAGCAGCCTCCCAGGGAAGACTAGCGAAACAGATACGCAGTATTTT; d_call: TRBD2; j_call: TRBJ2-3; clone_size: .; v_call: TRBV4-1
cdr3_aa: CSARDQVYHEQYF; cdr3_nt: TGCAGTGCTAGAGATCAGGTATATCACGAGCAGTACTTC; d_call: .; j_call: TRBJ2-7; clone_size: .; v_call: TRBV20-1
cdr3_aa: CASSLSRTPNYGYTF; cdr3_nt: TGTGCCAGCAGTTTATCCAGGACACCTAACTATGGCTACACCTTC; d_call: .; j_call: TRBJ1-2; clone_size: .; v_call: TRBV27
cdr3_aa: CASRKYSNQPQHF; cdr3_nt: TGTGCCAGCAGGAAATATAGCAATCAGCCCCAGCATTTT; d_call: .; j_call: TRBJ1-5; clone_size: .; v_call: TRBV12-3/TRBV12-4
cdr3_aa: CASSASGKGTEAFF; cdr3_nt: TGTGCCAGCAGTGCGTCAGGGAAGGGGACTGAAGCTTTCTTT; d_call: .; j_call: TRBJ1-1; clone_size: .; v_call: TRBV6-1
cdr3_aa: CSARHLRTGATDTQYF; cdr3_nt: TGCAGTGCTAGACATTTGCGGACAGGGGCCACAGATACGCAGTATTTT; d_call: TRBD1; j_call: TRBJ2-3; clone_size: .; v_call: TRBV20-1
cdr3_aa: CSAPKPPLHSYEQYF; cdr3_nt: TGCAGTGCTCCCAAACCCCCACTCCACTCCTACGAGCAGTACTTC; d_call: .; j_call: TRBJ2-7; clone_size: .; v_call: TRBV20-1
cdr3_aa: CAGSAGLANTGELFF; cdr3_nt: TGTGCCGGCAGTGCGGGACTAGCGAACACCGGGGAGCTGTTTTTT; d_call: TRBD2; j_call: TRBJ2-2; clone_size: .; v_call: TRBV6-1
cdr3_aa: CASSQDGLAGAGQYF; cdr3_nt: TGTGCCAGCAGCCAAGATGGACTAGCGGGAGCGGGGCAGTATTTT; d_call: TRBD2; j_call: TRBJ2-3; clone_size: .; v_call: TRBV3-1
cdr3_aa: CASSWLAGGNSYNEQFF; cdr3_nt: TGTGCCAGCAGTTGGCTAGCGGGAGGGAACTCCTACAATGAGCAGTTCTTC; d_call: TRBD2; j_call: TRBJ2-1; clone_size: few; v_call: TRBV6-5
cdr3_aa: CASSPGLGGTDTQYF; cdr3_nt: TGTGCTAGCAGCCCGGGACTAGGAGGTACAGATACGCAGTATTTT; d_call: TRBD2; j_call: TRBJ2-3; clone_size: many; v_call: TRBV18
cdr3_aa: CSVGSGSETQYF; cdr3_nt: TGCAGCGTTGGAAGCGGGTCAGAGACCCAGTACTTC; d_call: .; j_call: TRBJ2-5; clone_size: many; v_call: TRBV29-1
cdr3_aa: CASSLLGLSGEQFF; cdr3_nt: TGTGCCAGCAGCTTATTAGGACTTAGTGGGGAGCAGTTCTTC; d_call: .; j_call: TRBJ2-1; clone_size: few; v_call: TRBV13